The 29 T cell receptor beta chains given below trace back to one sample, sequenced in a study of cytomegalovirus exposure and HLA in healthy donors. The PCR was carried out with 60 Vbeta primers and 13 Jbeta primers. Method: immunoSEQ multiplex PCR; TCRdb's copy keeps in-frame clones and lacks some. The sample carries approximately 38,000 clones, roughly 82% recorded once. Sequencing was performed on PBMCs. Every receptor here comes from a woman younger than 30 in good health and CMV-seronegative.

The rearrangement uses TRBV2 and TRBJ2-1; 9 bases align to TRBD2. V shed 3 bases, J shed 7 bases, and the junction held 4 bases outside the gene matches. Per the germline V gene, CDR1 is SNHLY and CDR2 is FYNNEI. The CDR3 is made up of 14 amino acids. The CDR3 DNA follows: TGTGCCAGCAGTGAGCGGGAGGGCAAAAATGAGCAGTTCTTC. It codes for CASSEREGKNEQFF.

The chain recombines TRBV5-6 with TRBJ2-7; possible D gene TRBD1, 6 bases. CDR3 length: 16 residues. CDR1 SGHDT and CDR2 YYEEEE come from the germline V gene. Trimming cost V 3 bases and J 3 bases, with 19 bases left between them. The CDR3 nucleotides are TGTGCCAGCAGCTCGCGTTATGGGGGCTCATACTACGAGCAGTACTTC. It translates to CASSSRYGGSYYEQYF. Full variable domain (remainder filled in from reference TRBV5-6 and TRBJ2-7): DAGVTQSPTHLIKTRGQQVTLRCSPKSGHDTVSWYQQALGQGPQFIFQYYEEEERQRGNFPDRFSGHQFPNYSSELNVNALLLGDSALYLCASSSRYGGSYYEQYFGPGTRLTVT.

The J gene is TRBJ2-1, the V gene TRBV30; 9 bases are shared with TRBD2. V lost 2 bases and J lost 5; bases outside the gene matches: 4. Germline assignment: CDR1 GTSNPN and CDR2 SVGIG (reference sequence). There are 14 residues in the CDR3. The CDR3 region has the DNA TGTGCCTGGAGTCCGGGACTAGCTGACAATGAGCAGTTCTTC. Encoded protein: CAWSPGLADNEQFF.

The chain uses TRBV5-6 and TRBJ2-1, with 13 bases identical to TRBD2. The CDR3 length is 18 residues. Germline assignment: CDR1 SGHDT and CDR2 YYEEEE. The V gene end was trimmed by 1 base and the J gene end by 2 bases; junction bases not matched to a gene: 6. The DNA for the CDR3 is TGTGCCAGCAGCTTGAGACTAGCGGGAGGAAACACCTACAATGAGCAGTTCTTC. This sequence encodes CASSLRLAGGNTYNEQFF.

The rearrangement uses TRBV19 and TRBJ2-5, with 7 bases fitting TRBD1. The J call is doubtful: the DNA matches TRBJ2-7 better. Germline V gene lookup returns CDR1 LNHDA and CDR2 SQIVND (reference sequence). The CDR3 runs to 13 residues. CDR3 in amino acids: CATTGTEVYEQYF. The CDR3 DNA reads TGTGCCACAACCGGGACAGAAGTATACGAGCAGTACTTC.

The chain has TRBV7-3 and TRBJ1-6; 10 bases are shared with TRBD1. The CDR3 has 15 amino acids. Germline V CDR1 and CDR2: SGHTA, FQGTGA. The J segment lost 6 bases and the V segment lost 5 bases, leaving 4 bases of the junction unmatched. The CDR3 nucleotides read TGTGCCAGCAGCGCCCGGGACAGGGGTAATTCACCCCTCCACTTT. Amino acids: CASSARDRGNSPLHF.

Only one count was recorded for this clone. The chain's CDR3 is CASGVTGDTEAFF. The CDR3 coding sequence is TGTGCTAGTGGTGTGACAGGGGACACTGAAGCTTTCTTT. The rearrangement joins TRBV12-5 to TRBJ1-1; 8 bases agree with TRBD1. CDR3 length: 13 residues. The germline V gene has CDR1 LGHNT and CDR2 FRNRAP. Trimming at V came to 5 bases and at J to 3 bases, leaving 2 bases not matched to a gene.

V gene TRBV6-5 combines with J gene TRBJ2-7; 7 bases are a match to TRBD1. The trim removed 2 bases at V and 5 bases at J, leaving 3 bases unmatched. CDR1 MNHEY and CDR2 SVGAGI come from the germline V gene. The CDR3 consists of 13 residues. This CDR3 is CASSYNRGHEQYF. The CDR3 coding sequence is TGTGCCAGCAGTTACAACAGGGGCCACGAGCAGTACTTC.

The J gene is TRBJ1-1, the V gene TRBV5-1; 7 nucleotides agree with TRBD1. The CDR3 loop spans 18 amino acids. Unmatched junction bases numbered 15, after V lost 3 bases and J lost 1 base. Germline V CDR1 and CDR2: SGHRS, YFSETQ. Written as DNA, the CDR3 is TGCGCCAGCAGCTCCCAACCCACGGGACAGAATCAGAACACTGAAGCTTTCTTT. Its translation is CASSSQPTGQNQNTEAFF.

Worth noting for this clone: Its ends do not fully match the called genes, so a read error is possible. The CDR3 region has the DNA TGCCCTCAAGGGACAGGGTTCGCCGAGCAGTACTTC. It translates to CPQGTGFAEQYF. The chain has TRBV6-5 and TRBJ2-7, with 9 bases fitting TRBD1. This CDR3 has 12 amino acids. The V gene's germline CDR1 is MNHEY and CDR2 SVGAGI.

Here the CDR3 reads CASSGTVQETQYF. The CDR3 region has the DNA TGTGCCAGCAGCGGAACAGTTCAAGAGACCCAGTACTTC. The chain carries TRBV28 and TRBJ2-5; no reliable D call. Trimming pared 6 bases from V and 2 bases from J, leaving 10 bases between. The CDR3 consists of 13 residues. Germline CDR1 MDHEN, CDR2 SYDVKM.

The CDR3 is CASSSPGQSFYEQYF. DNA of the CDR3: TGTGCCAGCAGCTCCCCGGGACAGAGCTTCTACGAGCAGTACTTC. This chain connects TRBV11-2 to TRBJ2-7; 7 bases are a match to TRBD1. This CDR3 is 15 amino acids long. Germline V gene data show CDR1 as SGHAT and CDR2 as FQNNGV. V was pared by 4 bases and J by 3 bases, with 9 bases of the junction left unmatched.

The V gene is TRBV4-1, the J gene TRBJ2-7, with 12 bases identical to TRBD1. The germline V gene has CDR1 MGHRA and CDR2 YSYEKL. The CDR3 sequence is 15 residues long. V lost 3 bases to trimming and J lost 6 bases; unmatched junction nucleotides: 6. In DNA, the CDR3 is TGCGCCAGCAGCCAGGAGGGACAGGGGGCTCGCGAGCAGTACTTC. Amino acids: CASSQEGQGAREQYF.

In its sample, this clone was seen a few times. The J gene is TRBJ2-1, the V gene TRBV19, with 9 bases matching TRBD1. The CDR3 totals 15 residues. The V gene end was trimmed by 8 bases and the J gene end by 4 bases; junction bases not matched to a gene: 9. CDR1 is LNHDA, CDR2 SQIVND, per germline (reference sequence). The CDR3 loop reads CASGTGTGFYNEQFF. The CDR3 DNA is TGTGCCAGTGGGACCGGGACAGGGTTTTACAATGAGCAGTTCTTC.

The chain carries TRBV6-1 and TRBJ2-5, with a possible D match to TRBD1 (6 bases). The J call could be wrong; TRBJ2-7 is a better fit for the DNA end. The CDR3 consists of 14 residues. Germline loops: CDR1 MNHNS, CDR2 SASEGT. The CDR3 DNA follows: TGTGCCAGCAGTGGACAGGAAAACTCCTACGAGCAGTACTTC. Translating gives CASSGQENSYEQYF.

The chain links TRBV18 to TRBJ1-4; TRBD1 matches 10 bases. The CDR3 sequence is 16 residues long. The germline V gene encodes CDR1 KGHSH and CDR2 LQKENI. The trim removed 5 bases at V and 7 bases at J, leaving 10 bases unmatched. CDR3 residues: CASSLGQGLGGEKLFF. CDR3 sequence (DNA): TGTGCCAGCTCATTGGGACAGGGGCTCGGTGGTGAAAAACTGTTTTTT.

The V and J genes are TRBV10-3 and TRBJ2-1, with D possibly TRBD1 on 5 matching bases. Germline lookup yields CDR1 ENHRY and CDR2 SYGVKD. The CDR3 is 12 amino acids. The V and J ends lost 5 bases and 10 bases respectively, with 12 bases between them. In DNA, the CDR3 is TGTGCCATCAGTCCAGGGAAGAGAGAGCAGTTCTTC. The encoded protein is CAISPGKREQFF.

The chain recombines TRBV6-1 with TRBJ2-7; TRBD2 matches at 9 bases. Per the germline V gene, CDR1 is MNHNS and CDR2 is SASEGT. V dropped 2 bases and J dropped 2; count of bases not matched to a gene: 4. The CDR3 is made up of 15 amino acids. Here the CDR3 DNA reads TGTGCCAGCAGTGAAATCAGCGGGGGGACCTACGAGCAGTACTTC. It is translated as CASSEISGGTYEQYF.

The genes are TRBV25-1 and TRBJ2-2; D is undetermined. V lost 5 bases and J lost 8, with 6 bases in between. CDR3 length equals 11 residues. Germline V gene lookup returns CDR1 MGHDK and CDR2 SYGVNS. The CDR3 reads CASSYRGELFF. The CDR3 DNA is TGTGCCAGCAGTTATCGTGGGGAGCTGTTTTTT.

The CDR3, as DNA: TGTGCCACCCGAGCGGGGGGGCGTCGAACTGAAGCTTTCTTT. Its translation: CATRAGGRRTEAFF. The chain combines TRBV28 with TRBJ1-1, with a possible D match to TRBD1 (6 bases). Trimming removed 10 bases at V and 5 bases at J, with 20 bases between. Germline CDR1 MDHEN, CDR2 SYDVKM. There are 14 residues in the CDR3.

The J gene is TRBJ2-1, the V gene TRBV7-8; TRBD1 aligns across 7 bases. The CDR3 runs 15 residues. In germline, CDR1 is SGHVS, CDR2 FQNEAQ. Trimming at V came to 1 base and at J to 5 bases, leaving 5 bases not matched to a gene. This CDR3 reads CASSLVDRAHNEQFF. The DNA for the CDR3 is TGTGCCAGCAGCTTAGTCGACAGGGCCCACAATGAGCAGTTCTTC.

This sequence joins TRBV6-1 and TRBJ2-7, with 10 positions matching TRBD1. The CDR3 length is 14 residues. With V trimmed by 7 bases and J by 6 bases, 9 bases remained unmatched. Germline V CDR1 and CDR2: MNHNS, SASEGT. CDR3 in DNA: TGTGCCAGCATGGTGGGACAGGGGCCCTTCGAGCAGTACTTC. This translates into CASMVGQGPFEQYF.

The gene calls are TRBV9 and TRBJ2-3; TRBD1 agrees at 8 bases. This CDR3 has 16 amino acids. The V gene end was trimmed by 2 bases and the J gene end by 5 bases; junction bases not matched to a gene: 10. Germline CDR1 reads SGDLS; CDR2 reads YYNGEE. The CDR3: CASSVEGQVGVDTQYF. In DNA form, the CDR3 reads TGTGCCAGCAGCGTTGAGGGACAGGTGGGGGTAGATACGCAGTATTTT.

The chain combines TRBV4-1 with TRBJ2-1; 13 bases match TRBD2. Germline CDR1 MGHRA, CDR2 YSYEKL. The trim removed 0 bases at V and 9 bases at J, leaving 8 bases unmatched. The CDR3 consists of 17 residues. CDR3 nucleotides: TGCGCCAGCAGCCAAGATCTCGGACTAGCGGGAGATCGTGAGCAGTTCTTC. This codes for CASSQDLGLAGDREQFF.

In this sample, this clone turned up a few times. The chain joins TRBV7-2 to TRBJ1-5, with D tentatively TRBD1 (6 bases). The CDR3 runs 13 residues. Germline V gene data show CDR1 as SGHTA and CDR2 as FQGNSA. V gave up 5 bases and J gave up 6 bases, with 11 bases separating them. The CDR3 is CASSQGRGQPQHF. The CDR3, as DNA: TGTGCCAGCAGCCAGGGGCGAGGTCAGCCCCAGCATTTT. Combining the CDR3 with reference TRBV7-2 and TRBJ1-5 gives the whole variable domain GAGVSQSPSNKVTEKGKDVELRCDPISGHTALYWYRQSLGQGLEFLIYFQGNSAPDKSGLPSDRFSAERTGGSVSTLTIQRTQQEDSAVYLCASSQGRGQPQHFGDGTRLSIL.

This rearrangement joins TRBV29-1 to TRBJ1-3, with a weak D call TRBD1 (6 bases). CDR3 size: 14 residues. The germline V gene encodes CDR1 SQVTM and CDR2 ANQGSEA. V gave up 6 bases and J gave up 0 bases, with 12 bases separating them. DNA for the CDR3: TGCAGCGTCCGAGGGGACACCTCTGGAAACACCATATATTTT. Its protein is CSVRGDTSGNTIYF. Using reference TRBV29-1 and TRBJ1-3 for the parts outside the CDR3, the full variable domain is SAVISQKPSRDICQRGTSLTIQCQVDSQVTMMFWYRQQPGQSLTLIATANQGSEATYESGFVIDKFPISRPNLTFSTLTVSNMSPEDSSIYLCSVRGDTSGNTIYFGEGSWLTVV.

V is TRBV5-6 and J is TRBJ2-3; a weak D match, TRBD1 (5 bases). This CDR3 has 14 amino acids. V was clipped by 3 bases and J by 6 bases, with 14 bases between them. From germline, CDR1 is SGHDT and CDR2 YYEEEE. Here the CDR3 DNA reads TGTGCCAGCAGCTCACCTGCACCAGGGGATACGCAGTATTTT. Protein product: CASSSPAPGDTQYF. Combining the CDR3 with reference TRBV5-6 and TRBJ2-3 gives the whole variable domain DAGVTQSPTHLIKTRGQQVTLRCSPKSGHDTVSWYQQALGQGPQFIFQYYEEEERQRGNFPDRFSGHQFPNYSSELNVNALLLGDSALYLCASSSPAPGDTQYFGPGTRLTVL.

The chain recombines TRBV7-9 with TRBJ1-1, with 12 nucleotides matching TRBD1. The germline gives CDR1 SEHNR, CDR2 FQNEAQ (reference sequence). The V and J ends lost 7 bases and 3 bases, in that order; junction bases with no gene match: 6. This CDR3 is 15 amino acids long. CDR3 nucleotide sequence: TGTGCCAGCACCCCGGGACAGGGGGCCTACACTGAAGCTTTCTTT. It encodes CASTPGQGAYTEAFF.

V and J are TRBV7-9 and TRBJ2-3, with TRBD2 matching over 8 bases. Per germline, CDR1 SEHNR and CDR2 FQNEAQ (reference sequence). The CDR3 is 15 residues long. The J segment lost 3 bases and the V segment lost 2 bases, leaving 4 bases of the junction unmatched. The CDR3 DNA reads TGTGCCAGCAGCTTAACGGGGGGGGAGACAGATACGCAGTATTTT. Residues: CASSLTGGETDTQYF.